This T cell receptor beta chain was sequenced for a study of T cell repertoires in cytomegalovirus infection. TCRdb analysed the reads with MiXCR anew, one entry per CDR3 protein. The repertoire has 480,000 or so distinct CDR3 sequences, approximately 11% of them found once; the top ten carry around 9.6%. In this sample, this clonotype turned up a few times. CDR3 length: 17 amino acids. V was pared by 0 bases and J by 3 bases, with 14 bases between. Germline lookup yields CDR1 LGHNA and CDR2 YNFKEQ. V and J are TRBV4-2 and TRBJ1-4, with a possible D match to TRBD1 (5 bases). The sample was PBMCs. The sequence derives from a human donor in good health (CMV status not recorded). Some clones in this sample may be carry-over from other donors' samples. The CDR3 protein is CASSQDAEGGANEKLFF. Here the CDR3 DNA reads TGTGCCAGCAGCCAAGATGCGGAAGGAGGGGCTAATGAAAAACTGTTTTTT.